The rows below give T cell receptor beta chains drawn from one sample of a study of beta chain features in type 1 diabetes. Data came from immunoSEQ multiplex PCR; TCRdb stores just in-frame clones and leaves some out. The table lists over 300,000 clones, 9.3% of them singletons. Material for sequencing was central memory CD4+ T cells from blood. The receptor set was obtained from a man under 40 with type 1 diabetes. CDR3s leave out the opening cysteine and the closing phenylalanine or tryptophan. Clone size, where shown, is once, few, many, or a class for clones that have expanded.

>TRBV28|.
ASSLDKQGRPEKLF
>TRBV19|few
ASSVQVQETQY
>TRBV21-1|.
ASDLATYTDTQY
>TRBV6-6|.
ASSSRVETGELF
>TRBV14|many
ASSQRPAKGSYT
>TRBV5-6|few
ASSSDRGGGYGYT
>TRBV28|few
ASSSDSIPLH
>TRBV6-1|few
ASRGDRAYGYT
>TRBV29-1|few
SVGQAPPEAF
>TRBV7-9|few
ASSSSGGTDTQY
>TRBV19|many
ASSPRTGIETQY
>TRBV30|many
AWRQVRGENTEAF
>TRBV7-9|few
ASSLSAGGADTQY
>TRBV29-1|many
SGITGLGDIQY
>TRBV5-6|.
ASSLVRTGFSTGELF
>TRBV18|few
ASSPLLGAQETQY
>TRBV9|few
ASSATRTGVNTEAF
>TRBV20-1|few
SALENTEAF
>TRBV10-3|.
AISGQGGSGEQY
>TRBV5-1|.
ASSLEGVGSHNEQF
>TRBV5-4|.
ASSLGGSGGTWETQY
>TRBV7-2|few
ASSLLGKNSPLH
>TRBV25-1|.
ASNKGDLNTEAF
>TRBV2|.
ASKPGADTGELF
>TRBV30|.
AWRLVPGQGFGYT
>TRBV6-1|.
ASSEARDGRSPLH
>TRBV4-3|many
ASSQEERGANVLT
>TRBV7-2|.
ASSRDRGPGEQY
>TRBV7-9|.
ASSSTGGTGHSPLH